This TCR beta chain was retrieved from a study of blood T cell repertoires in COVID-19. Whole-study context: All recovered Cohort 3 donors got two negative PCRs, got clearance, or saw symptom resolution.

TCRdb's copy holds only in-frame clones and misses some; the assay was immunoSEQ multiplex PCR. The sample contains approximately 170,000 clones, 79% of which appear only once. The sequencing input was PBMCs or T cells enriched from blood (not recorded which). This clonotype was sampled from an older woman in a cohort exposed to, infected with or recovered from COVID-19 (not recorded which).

CDR3 region: CASSFSGEDGYTF. The CDR3 DNA reads TGTGCCAGCAGCTTTAGCGGGGAGGATGGCTACACCTTC. The rearrangement links TRBV7-9 to TRBJ1-2; no firm D call. V lost 3 bases, J lost 6 bases, and 11 bases lay in between. This CDR3 is built from 13 residues. The germline V gene encodes CDR1 SEHNR and CDR2 FQNEAQ (reference sequence).